This T cell receptor beta chain was sequenced in a study of low-dose radiotherapy and immunotherapy resistance in tumors. For the study at large: Those assigned to Cohort 2 were treated with 1 Gy per fraction every two weeks (13 Gy in total over 26 weeks).

This clonotype was found many times. First-strand cDNA relied on TRAV- and TRBV-specific primers spanning alpha and beta chains. A constant-region primer paired with the V-primer adapter amplified TCRs over about 19 PCR cycles. In vitro transcription amplified the mRNA that had been isolated. Each CDR3 protein gets one entry after TCRdb re-called the reads with MiXCR. The profile shows some 82,000 distinct CDR3 sequences, about 20% of them singletons. Time point here: before trial treatment. All of the donors were given nivolumab, ipilimumab, aspirin, low-dose cyclophosphamide and low-dose radiotherapy as part of RACIN, a single-arm trial. The receptor was isolated from a male donor with prostate cancer. Here the sequenced sample was PBMCs, taken before treatment.

The CDR3 spells CASSLFGGLSYEQYF. The CDR3 DNA sequence: TGTGCCAGCAGTTTATTCGGGGGGCTCTCCTACGAGCAGTACTTC. The chain is built from TRBV12-3 or TRBV12-4 and TRBJ2-7, with D possibly being TRBD2 (7 bases). With 2 bases removed from V and 0 bases from J, the gap between germline ends came to 11 bases. The CDR3 consists of 15 residues.